The 18 T cell receptor beta chains presented below share a single source sample, sequenced in a study of blood T cell repertoires in COVID-19. TCRdb's copy holds only in-frame clones and misses some; the assay was immunoSEQ multiplex PCR. The sample contains fewer than 250,000 clones, around four fifths of which appear only once. Source material: peripheral blood. These receptor sequences come from a woman aged 50 to 60 with acute or convalescent COVID-19.

The chain employs TRBV19 and TRBJ1-4; 9 nucleotides line up with TRBD1. Trimming took 5 bases from V and 8 from J; bases not matched to a gene: 6. Germline V gives CDR1 LNHDA, CDR2 SQIVND (reference sequence). CDR3 length: 14 residues. The CDR3 sequence: CASSDNRGLEKLFF. Here the CDR3 DNA reads TGTGCCAGTAGTGATAACAGGGGGCTGGAAAAACTGTTTTTT.

The CDR3 loop reads CASSPAAFNEQFF. CDR3 sequence (DNA): TGTGCCAGCAGCCCTGCGGCTTTCAATGAGCAGTTCTTC. V and J are TRBV7-3 and TRBJ2-1; D is undetermined. Germline V gene data show CDR1 as SGHTA and CDR2 as FQGTGA. V shed 5 bases and J shed 6 bases, with 11 bases lying between them. CDR3 length equals 13 residues.

This sequence joins TRBV24-1 and TRBJ1-5; D ambiguous. The CDR3 loop spans 12 amino acids. With 6 bases removed from V and 6 bases from J, the gap between germline ends came to 8 bases. Germline V CDR1 and CDR2: KGHDR, SFDVKD. CDR3 sequence: CATSYGSQPQHF. In DNA, the CDR3 is TGTGCCACCAGTTATGGGAGTCAGCCCCAGCATTTT.

This clone was seen a few times. Other DNA sequences of this sample code for an identical CDR3. V and J are TRBV28 and TRBJ2-7; 7 nucleotides agree with TRBD1. CDR1 MDHEN and CDR2 SYDVKM come from the germline V gene. J was trimmed by 0 bases and V by 4 bases; bases with no gene match: 0. This CDR3 contains 13 residues. CDR3 residues: CASSSGGSYEQYF. Here the CDR3 DNA reads TGTGCCAGCAGTTCAGGGGGCTCCTACGAGCAGTACTTC.

This chain links TRBV5-4 with TRBJ2-1, with a possible D match to TRBD2 (6 bases). CDR3 length equals 15 residues. V was pared by 0 bases and J by 4 bases, with 11 bases between. Germline V gives CDR1 SGHNT, CDR2 YYREEE (reference sequence). The DNA of the CDR3 is TGTGCCAGCAGCTTGGCGGGAGTGTTTTACAATGAGCAGTTCTTC. Translated, it gives CASSLAGVFYNEQFF.

This clone showed up many times. The rearrangement uses TRBV9 and TRBJ2-7, with 7 bases identical to TRBD2. The CDR3 totals 13 residues. V trimming: 7 bases; J trimming: 0 bases; junction bases outside the gene matches: 4. Germline V gene lookup returns CDR1 SGDLS and CDR2 YYNGEE. CDR3 protein: CASPCGSSYEQYF. As DNA, the CDR3 is TGTGCCAGCCCCTGCGGGAGCTCCTACGAGCAGTACTTC. The variable domain in full, completed from reference TRBV9 and TRBJ2-7, reads DSGVTQTPKHLITATGQRVTLRCSPRSGDLSVYWYQQSLDQGLQFLIQYYNGEERAKGNILERFSAQQFPDLHSELNLSSLELGDSALYFCASPCGSSYEQYFGPGTRLTVT.

The V and J genes are TRBV6-1 and TRBJ2-2, with D possibly being TRBD1 (5 bases). Germline CDR1 and CDR2: MNHNS and SASEGT. Trimming removed 1 base at V and 2 bases at J, with 8 bases between. The CDR3 sequence is 15 residues long. The DNA of the CDR3 is TGTGCCAGCAGTGAAGGGGGCAGAAACACCGGGGAGCTGTTTTTT. Amino acids: CASSEGGRNTGELFF.

The chain combines TRBV5-1 with TRBJ1-2, with 8 bases matching TRBD1. CDR1 is SGHRS, CDR2 YFSETQ, per germline. CDR3 length: 14 amino acids. After removal of 0 bases from V and 6 bases from J, the junction contained 4 bases not matched to a gene. Here the CDR3 reads CASSLGQGMNGYTF. The CDR3 DNA reads as TGCGCCAGCAGCTTGGGACAGGGGATGAATGGCTACACCTTC. Filled out from reference TRBV5-1 and TRBJ1-2, the complete variable domain reads KAGVTQTPRYLIKTRGQQVTLSCSPISGHRSVSWYQQTPGQGLQFLFEYFSETQRNKGNFPGRFSGRQFSNSRSEMNVSTLELGDSALYLCASSLGQGMNGYTFGSGTRLTVV.

In this sample, this clone turned up a few times. The gene calls are TRBV6-6 and TRBJ1-3, with D perhaps matching TRBD1 (5 bases). The CDR3 extends over 12 amino acids. V lost 9 bases and J lost 3, with 9 bases in between. Germline V gene data show CDR1 as MNHNY and CDR2 as SVGAGI (reference sequence). CDR3: CASGGGGNTIYF. The CDR3 nucleotides read TGTGCCAGTGGGGGGGGTGGAAACACCATATATTTT.

The chain uses TRBV28 and TRBJ2-7; D perhaps matches TRBD2 (6 bases). Germline V gene sequence: CDR1 MDHEN, CDR2 SYDVKM. Trimming pared 6 bases from V and 4 bases from J, leaving 16 bases between. The CDR3 has 14 residues. The CDR3 protein is CASSAPEGQYEQYF. The CDR3 DNA is TGTGCCAGCAGCGCCCCGGAGGGGCAGTACGAGCAGTACTTC.

This clone was seen only once. V gene TRBV27 combines with J gene TRBJ2-6; 10 bases align to TRBD2. There are 18 residues in the CDR3. Per the germline V gene, CDR1 is MNHEY and CDR2 is SMNVEV (reference sequence). The junction had 8 bases not matched to a gene; V was cut back by 4 bases and J by 2 bases. CDR3 bases: TGTGCCAGCAGTTCCCCGGGGCTAGCGGGAGCTGGGGCCAACGTCCTGACTTTC. Translated: CASSSPGLAGAGANVLTF. The full variable domain, its missing parts supplied by reference TRBV27 and TRBJ2-6, is EAQVTQNPRYLITVTGKKLTVTCSQNMNHEYMSWYRQDPGLGLRQIYYSMNVEVTDKGDVPEGYKVSRKEKRNFPLILESPSPNQTSLYFCASSSPGLAGAGANVLTFGAGSRLTVL.

This sequence joins TRBV2 and TRBJ1-5; D remains ambiguous. The germline CDR1 and CDR2 sequences are SNHLY and FYNNEI. Trimming removed 7 bases from V and 6 bases from J, with 16 bases in between. There are 14 residues in the CDR3. Here the CDR3 reads CASMRDSEGQPQHF. The CDR3 region has the DNA TGTGCCAGCATGAGAGACTCAGAAGGTCAGCCCCAGCATTTT.

The chain uses TRBV29-1 and TRBJ2-1, with 7 bases fitting TRBD2. The CDR3 spans 16 residues. The germline CDR1 and CDR2 sequences are SQVTM and ANQGSEA. J was trimmed by 0 bases and V by 7 bases; bases with no gene match: 12. This CDR3 reads CSAEGGEGSSYNEQFF. The DNA of the CDR3 is TGCAGCGCTGAGGGTGGGGAGGGGAGCTCCTACAATGAGCAGTTCTTC.

The rearrangement links TRBV27 to TRBJ1-6; D is possibly TRBD1 (6 bases). The CDR3 has 14 residues. CDR1 MNHEY and CDR2 SMNVEV come from the germline V gene (reference sequence). V lost 3 bases and J 10 bases, leaving 13 bases between the germline ends. The CDR3 nucleotides are TGTGCCAGCAGTTTGGGCAGGGGAGGGTCACCCCTCCACTTT. Translating gives CASSLGRGGSPLHF.

The V call is TRBV19, the J call TRBJ2-7, with a possible D match to TRBD2 (6 bases). V was shortened by 3 bases and J by 3 bases, with 12 bases between the two germline ends. The CDR3 runs to 14 residues. Germline assignment: CDR1 LNHDA and CDR2 SQIVND (reference sequence). This chain's CDR3 is CASSMEGTVYEQYF. The CDR3 bases are TGTGCCAGTAGTATGGAGGGGACGGTCTACGAGCAGTACTTC.

The chain is built from TRBV3-1 (or the pseudogene TRBV3-2) and TRBJ1-2; D is uncertain. The germline V and J ends were trimmed by 4 bases and 12 bases, with 21 bases remaining between them. CDR1 is LGHDT and CDR2 is YNNKEL in the germline V gene (reference sequence). The CDR3 has 14 amino acids. CDR3 in amino acids: CASSPRGGVISHTF. CDR3 in DNA: TGTGCCAGCAGCCCAAGAGGCGGGGTGATCTCCCACACCTTC.

This rearrangement joins TRBV19 to TRBJ1-5, with TRBD1 matching 7 bases. Looked up from germline, CDR1 is LNHDA and CDR2 is SQIVND (reference sequence). This CDR3 spans 13 amino acids. V lost 5 bases to trimming and J lost 4 bases; unmatched junction nucleotides: 2. CDR3 region: CASSAGGNQPQHF. CDR3 sequence (DNA): TGTGCCAGTAGTGCAGGGGGTAATCAGCCCCAGCATTTT.

This chain joins TRBV6-6 and TRBJ2-5; 15 bases match TRBD2. Germline CDR1 reads MNHNY; CDR2 reads SVGAGI (reference sequence). V trimming: 6 bases; J trimming: 2 bases; junction bases outside the gene matches: 10. This CDR3 contains 18 residues. For the CDR3, the DNA is TGTGCCAGCAGACGAACGGTGGGACTAGCGGGAGGTCAAGAGACCCAGTACTTC. Protein sequence: CASRRTVGLAGGQETQYF.